The T cell receptor (beta chain) described here comes from a study of T-cell memory formation after mild COVID-19. Turning to the study itself: The study found TCR clusters largely donor specific.

The CDR3 is 14 residues long. The V gene lost 4 bases and the J gene lost 4 bases, with 10 bases spanning the gap. This clonotype appeared a few times. Its antigen is unidentified. TCRdb recomputed calls from the 5' RACE reads with MiXCR, one row per CDR3 protein. The repertoire consists of roughly 450,000 distinct CDR3 sequences, with over 15% occurring once and the leading ten covering 9% to 15%. Study results and caveats: Contracting clones localized mainly to CM and EM when CD4+ and mainly to EMRA when CD8+. While clones contracting from day 15 to 85 were balanced between CD4 and CD8, later expanders leaned CD4+. Cross-reactive memory apparently joined, as some responding clones appeared in pre-infection memory.

The V gene is TRBV12-3 or TRBV12-4, the J gene TRBJ2-2; no definite D call. This clonotype was sampled from an adult woman who had mild COVID-19 (a few samples of this study predate the infection). Cell type and time point are not known. The sequenced material came from PBMCs or a T cell subset sorted from them (not recorded which). DNA for the CDR3: TGTGCCAGCAGTTACTCATGGGGCACCGGGGAGCTGTTTTTT. Amino acids: CASSYSWGTGELFF.